The rows below give T cell receptor beta chains drawn from one sample of a study of shared clonotypes between healthy human individuals. Assay used: immunoSEQ multiplex PCR; TCRdb lists only in-frame clones, some missing. Among around 530,000 clones listed, roughly 79% were seen once. The sequencing sample was made of PBMCs. These receptor sequences come from a middle-aged woman in good health. Some clones in this sample may be carry-over from other donors' samples. CDR3s include the opening cysteine and the closing phenylalanine or tryptophan. A D gene is named only where the DNA matches it firmly. Only some rows state a clone size, as once, few, many or a class for expanded clones.

J | V | size | D | CDR3 | DNA
TRBJ2-3 | TRBV18 | . | . | CASSPTTTGMGPDTQYF | TGTGCCAGCTCACCAACCACCACAGGGATGGGGCCAGATACGCAGTATTTT
TRBJ1-4 | TRBV2 | . | TRBD1 | CASSEETGGNEKLFF | TGTGCCAGCAGTGAAGAGACAGGGGGTAATGAAAAACTGTTTTTT
TRBJ1-1 | TRBV18 | few | . | CASPVLQGSNTEAFF | TGTGCCAGCCCCGTACTTCAGGGCTCGAACACTGAAGCTTTCTTT
TRBJ1-1 | TRBV28 | . | . | CASSLRSGITEAFF | TGTGCCAGCAGTTTACGGTCAGGGATCACTGAAGCTTTCTTT
TRBJ1-1 | TRBV6-5 | few | . | CASSYNRVTEAFF | TGTGCCAGCAGTTACAACAGGGTCACTGAAGCTTTCTTT
TRBJ1-1 | TRBV5-1 | . | TRBD1 | CASSPRTGRTEAFF | TGCGCCAGCAGCCCCCGGACAGGGAGGACTGAAGCTTTCTTT
TRBJ2-1 | TRBV28 | . | TRBD2 | CASSSGLAGKLGNEQFF | TGTGCCAGCAGTAGCGGACTAGCGGGAAAACTTGGGAATGAGCAGTTCTTC
TRBJ1-5 | TRBV7-8 | . | . | CASSLNAVRYQPQHF | TGTGCCAGCAGCTTAAATGCAGTACGCTATCAGCCCCAGCATTTT
TRBJ2-7 | TRBV10-3 | . | . | CAIMAGQSSYEQYF | TGTGCCATCATGGCGGGACAGAGCTCCTACGAGCAGTACTTC
TRBJ2-5 | TRBV18 | . | . | CASSQGIQETQYF | TGTGCCAGCTCACAAGGAATCCAAGAGACCCAGTACTTC
TRBJ2-3 | TRBV11-2 | . | . | CASSLGGGMFTDTQYF | TGTGCCAGCAGCTTAGGTGGCGGGATGTTTACAGATACGCAGTATTTT
TRBJ2-3 | TRBV7-9 | . | . | CASSPLPTQYF | TGTGCCAGCAGCCCCCTCCCTACGCAGTATTTT
TRBJ2-1 | TRBV11-2 | . | . | CASSALRGQHNEQFF | TGTGCCAGCAGCGCACTGCGGGGACAACACAATGAGCAGTTCTTC
TRBJ1-1 | TRBV7-9 | . | . | CASLAVAGEAFF | TGTGCCAGCCTAGCGGTGGCTGGTGAAGCTTTCTTT
TRBJ1-1 | TRBV6-1 | . | . | CATKGGYGSTEAFF | TGTGCCACAAAAGGGGGGTACGGAAGCACTGAAGCTTTCTTT
TRBJ2-3 | TRBV29-1 | . | TRBD2 | CSVGGLAGGEDTQYF | TGCAGCGTTGGAGGACTAGCGGGAGGGGAAGATACGCAGTATTTT
TRBJ1-3 | TRBV7-9 | . | . | CASSSSGWGNTIYF | TGTGCCAGCAGCTCTTCGGGATGGGGAAACACCATATATTTT
TRBJ2-1 | TRBV27 | few | TRBD2 | CASSSGGLGGRYNEQFF | TGTGCCAGCAGTTCGGGGGGCCTGGGCGGGAGGTACAATGAGCAGTTCTTC
TRBJ1-1 | TRBV6-5 | . | . | CASSRGPAEAFF | TGTGCCAGCAGTCGGGGGCCGGCTGAAGCTTTCTTT
TRBJ2-7 | TRBV2 | . | TRBD1 | CASSPGQGQYEQYF | TGTGCCAGCAGTCCGGGACAGGGACAGTACGAGCAGTACTTC
TRBJ2-7 | TRBV7-2 | . | . | CASSFPGGGKTHYEQYF | TGTGCCAGCAGCTTCCCAGGAGGGGGGAAAACTCACTACGAGCAGTACTTC
TRBJ2-7 | TRBV7-2 | . | . | CASSLEQGNYEQYF | TGTGCCAGCAGCTTAGAACAGGGCAACTACGAGCAGTACTTC
TRBJ2-3 | TRBV11-2 | once | TRBD2 | CASSLGAGGGTDTQYF | TGTGCCAGCAGCTTAGGAGCGGGAGGCGGCACAGATACGCAGTATTTT
TRBJ2-1 | TRBV27 | once | TRBD1 | CASRPQPGQGYYNEQFF | TGTGCCAGCCGTCCTCAACCGGGACAGGGTTATTACAATGAGCAGTTCTTC
TRBJ2-2 | TRBV27 | . | . | CASSLFPGPNTGELFF | TGTGCCAGCAGTTTATTTCCAGGACCGAACACCGGGGAGCTGTTTTTT
TRBJ2-3 | TRBV27 | . | . | CASSFSAGHGTDTQYF | TGTGCCAGCAGTTTCTCTGCAGGGCATGGCACAGATACGCAGTATTTT
TRBJ2-5 | TRBV29-1 | . | TRBD1 | CSVEGGTGLGFQETQYF | TGCAGCGTTGAGGGTGGGACAGGGCTAGGATTTCAAGAGACCCAGTACTTC
TRBJ2-2 | TRBV7-8 | . | TRBD2 | CASSLAGGPYTGELFF | TGTGCCAGCAGTTTAGCGGGAGGGCCCTACACCGGGGAGCTGTTTTTT
TRBJ2-5 | TRBV7-9 | . | . | CASRARAYSETQYF | TGTGCCAGCAGGGCCAGGGCCTACTCAGAGACCCAGTACTTC
TRBJ2-7 | TRBV13 | . | TRBD1 | CASSAQQGYYEQYF | TGTGCCAGCAGCGCACAACAGGGGTACTACGAGCAGTACTTC
TRBJ1-1 | TRBV9 | . | TRBD1 | CASSVGGQDTEAFF | TGTGCCAGCAGCGTAGGGGGACAGGACACTGAAGCTTTCTTT
TRBJ1-5 | TRBV21-1 | . | . | CASSTRRRGVNQPQHF | TGTGCCAGCAGCACTCGACGGAGGGGGGTGAATCAGCCCCAGCATTTT